This is a list of T cell receptor beta chains from one sample in a study of cytomegalovirus exposure and HLA in healthy donors. The method was immunoSEQ multiplex PCR; TCRdb's version includes in-frame clones alone and lacks a portion of them. The sample has about 120,000 clones, roughly 95% seen once. Material for sequencing was PBMCs. These receptors originate from a young man in good health and CMV-seronegative. The CDR3 runs from the conserved cysteine through the conserved F or W. Fields, in order: CDR3 protein, V gene, J gene, clone size. For some rows the clone size is stated as once, few or many, or as a class when expanded; others skip it.

CASSLGNGGPNTEAFF	TRBV7-6	TRBJ1-1	.
CASSLPTGVNTEAFF	TRBV19	TRBJ1-1	.
CASRLGQEYGYTF	TRBV5-1	TRBJ1-2	.
CAAGGDPETQYF	TRBV28	TRBJ2-5	once
CAWSGGRNNEQFF	TRBV30	TRBJ2-1	.
CACSAGTSGTSEQFF	TRBV9	TRBJ2-1	once
CASSQAMNTEAFF	TRBV4-2	TRBJ1-1	.
CASSVGQTSYEQYF	TRBV5-1	TRBJ2-7	.
CASSRLTGATEAFF	TRBV4-3	TRBJ1-1	.
CASSYSTSSEQYF	TRBV6-5	TRBJ2-7	.
CASSPAPGGFSGNTIYF	TRBV18	TRBJ1-3	.
CASSRQGGDGYTF	TRBV6-5	TRBJ1-2	.
CASSYGQAWNYGYTF	TRBV5-6	TRBJ1-2	.
CASSSAGGANNEQFF	TRBV9	TRBJ2-1	.
CASSAQVGGTQHF	TRBV9	TRBJ1-5	once
CASSLLVTSGSSYEQYF	TRBV28	TRBJ2-7	.
CASSFQTSGSSYEQYF	TRBV5-1	TRBJ2-7	.
CASSLAGQGNIGYTF	TRBV7-9	TRBJ1-2	.
CASSAPGLPNEQFF	TRBV9	TRBJ2-1	.
CASRRGDRGNQPQHF	TRBV2	TRBJ1-5	.
CASSVPGGKDTQYF	TRBV9	TRBJ2-3	once